The 17 T cell receptor beta chains presented below share a single source sample, sequenced in a study of T-cell memory formation after mild COVID-19. In TCRdb, the 5' RACE reads were re-called with MiXCR into one record per CDR3 protein. Of a few hundred thousand distinct CDR3 sequences in the sample, roughly a tenth were seen once. The sequenced sample consisted of PBMCs or a T cell subset sorted from them (not recorded which). The receptors stem from a man between 18 and 35 years old who had mild COVID-19 (a few samples of this study predate the infection). Cell type and time point are not known.

On this clonotype itself: This sequence may be a read error, since a much larger clone differs from it by one base. The chain uses TRBV5-1 and TRBJ2-2, with TRBD2 as a possible D gene (5 bases). This CDR3 region has 13 residues. The germline V gene has CDR1 SGHRS and CDR2 YFSETQ. The CDR3 bases are TGCGCCAGCAGCTTGGGGAGATCCGGGGAGCTGCTTTTT. It codes for CASSLGRSGELLF.

This clonotype has at least ten counts. The chain employs TRBV6-2 or TRBV6-3 and TRBJ1-5; D is possibly TRBD1 (5 bases). The germline V and J ends were trimmed by 5 bases and 9 bases, with 11 bases remaining between them. This CDR3 has 12 amino acids. The germline CDR1 and CDR2 sequences are MNHEY and SVGEGT. The CDR3, as DNA: TGTGCCAGCAGTGCAGGGTTGGGGCCCCAGCATTTT. Amino acids: CASSAGLGPQHF.

This clonotype has just a few counts. The chain uses TRBV7-9 and TRBJ2-1; TRBD1 matches at 8 bases. This CDR3 is 15 amino acids long. The germline V gene encodes CDR1 SEHNR and CDR2 FQNEAQ (reference sequence). V lost 2 bases, J lost 9 bases, and 9 bases stayed unmatched. CDR3 nucleotides: TGTGCCAGCAGCTTATTAGGGACAGGAAGCGGTGAGCAGTTCTTC. It encodes CASSLLGTGSGEQFF. Supplemented by reference TRBV7-9 and TRBJ2-1, the full variable domain reads DTGVSQNPRHKITKRGQNVTFRCDPISEHNRLYWYRQTLGQGPEFLTYFQNEAQLEKSRLLSDRFSAERPKGSFSTLEIQRTEQGDSAMYLCASSLLGTGSGEQFFGPGTRLTVL.

The chain carries TRBV7-9 and TRBJ2-7, with 7 positions matching TRBD1. The CDR3 extends over 11 amino acids. CDR1 and CDR2 from the germline V gene are SEHNR and FQNEAQ (reference sequence). With 8 bases clipped from V and 6 bases from J, the junction kept 4 bases outside the gene matches. The CDR3 nucleotides are TGTGCCAGCTCAGGGGGTACCGAGCAGTACGTC. This gives the protein CASSGGTEQYV.

The chain couples TRBV6-2 or TRBV6-3 to TRBJ1-1, with D perhaps matching TRBD1 (5 bases). Germline loops: CDR1 MNHEY, CDR2 SVGEGT. V dropped 2 bases and J dropped 8 bases, with 12 bases sitting between them. The CDR3 length is 13 residues. In DNA, the CDR3 is TGTGCCAGCAGTTACGCAGGGATTCAGGAAGCTTTCTTT. This translates into CASSYAGIQEAFF.

The chain couples TRBV5-1 to TRBJ2-3; D is unclear. The length of the CDR3 is 15 residues. From germline, CDR1 is SGHRS and CDR2 YFSETQ. The V gene lost 0 bases and the J gene lost 0 bases, with 8 bases spanning the gap. The CDR3 spells CASSLGWGSTDTQYF. DNA for the CDR3: TGCGCCAGCAGCTTGGGTTGGGGTAGCACAGATACGCAGTATTTT. The full variable domain, completed using reference TRBV5-1 and TRBJ2-3, is KAGVTQTPRYLIKTRGQQVTLSCSPISGHRSVSWYQQTPGQGLQFLFEYFSETQRNKGNFPGRFSGRQFSNSRSEMNVSTLELGDSALYLCASSLGWGSTDTQYFGPGTRLTVL.

This clonotype was observed a handful of times. The J gene is TRBJ1-1, the V gene TRBV19; TRBD1 matches at 7 bases. J was trimmed by 0 bases and V by 5 bases; bases with no gene match: 6. CDR1 and CDR2 from the germline V gene are LNHDA and SQIVND (reference sequence). This CDR3 has 15 residues. CDR3 DNA: TGTGCCAGTAGTGTTCAAAGGGGGCTGAACACTGAAGCTTTCTTT. It encodes CASSVQRGLNTEAFF.

The chain couples TRBV3-1 to TRBJ2-2; no clear D gene. From germline, CDR1 is LGHDT and CDR2 YNNKEL (reference sequence). The CDR3 has 14 residues. Trimming took 1 base from V and 6 from J, leaving 9 bases between them. As DNA, the CDR3 is TGTGCCAGCAGCCAAGTCTCGAGTGCCGGGGAGCTGTTTTTT. This encodes CASSQVSSAGELFF.

This clonotype was found many times. The rearrangement uses TRBV6-6 and TRBJ2-7; unclear D gene. The CDR3 totals 13 residues. The ends were cut back, 2 bases at V and 3 bases at J, with 8 bases in the middle. Germline lookup yields CDR1 MNHNY and CDR2 SVGAGI (reference sequence). CDR3 nucleotide sequence: TGTGCCAGCAGTTACGGATCGGGCTACGAGCAGTACGTC. Translating gives CASSYGSGYEQYV.

This clonotype was observed a few times. This chain connects TRBV7-2 to TRBJ2-3; possible D gene TRBD1, 6 bases. Germline CDR1 is SGHTA and CDR2 is FQGNSA. Between the trimmed V and J ends, which lost 5 bases and 4 bases, there was a span of 16 bases. This CDR3 spans 15 amino acids. CDR3 nucleotide sequence: TGTGCCAGCAGCCAAAGAATGGGGGCCGCAGATACGCAGTATTTT. It specifies CASSQRMGAADTQYF.

This clonotype was found a few times. The V call is TRBV6-5, the J call TRBJ1-1; D remains ambiguous. CDR1 and CDR2 (germline): MNHEY, SVGAGI. The ends were cut back, 4 bases at V and 4 bases at J, with 10 bases in the middle. The CDR3 sequence is 13 residues long. The CDR3 region has the DNA TGTGCCAGCAGTTTCAGATCGGTCACTGAAGCTTTCTTT. Its translation is CASSFRSVTEAFF.

The sample holds many counts of this clonotype. The chain combines TRBV5-1 with TRBJ2-3; 8 bases align to TRBD1. V lost 9 bases to trimming and J lost 0 bases; unmatched junction nucleotides: 6. CDR3 length equals 14 residues. Germline CDR1 is SGHRS and CDR2 is YFSETQ. CDR3 sequence (DNA): TGCGCCACCACTCAGGGGGCTAGCACAGATACGCAGTATTTT. This codes for CATTQGASTDTQYF.

The V and J genes are TRBV7-9 and TRBJ1-4; maybe TRBD1 (5 bases). Trimming cost V 4 bases and J 6 bases, with 6 bases left between them. Germline assignment: CDR1 SEHNR and CDR2 FQNEAQ (reference sequence). This CDR3 contains 12 residues. The CDR3 is CASSWGDEKLFF. For the CDR3, the DNA is TGTGCCAGCAGCTGGGGGGATGAAAAACTGTTTTTT.

This clonotype was seen ten or more times. The chain couples TRBV12-3 or TRBV12-4 to TRBJ1-2; unclear D gene. The CDR3 runs to 11 residues. With 4 bases removed from V and 7 bases from J, the gap between germline ends came to 7 bases. The CDR3 here is CASSSVGGYTF. CDR3 bases: TGTGCCAGCAGTTCGGTTGGTGGCTACACCTTC.

Written as DNA, the CDR3 is TGCAGTGCTAGAGTTCCGGGACAGGGGGCTCACGAGCAGTACTTC. The encoded protein is CSARVPGQGAHEQYF. This chain connects TRBV20-1 to TRBJ2-7; TRBD1 matches 12 bases. The germline gives CDR1 DFQATT, CDR2 SNEGSKA (reference sequence). This CDR3 region has 15 residues. J was trimmed by 5 bases and V by 1 base; bases with no gene match: 6.

V is TRBV4-1 and J is TRBJ1-5; TRBD1 matches at 9 bases. There are 14 residues in the CDR3. With 4 bases clipped from V and 7 bases from J, the junction kept 5 bases outside the gene matches. Germline V gene lookup returns CDR1 MGHRA and CDR2 YSYEKL. The CDR3 DNA follows: TGCGCCAGCAGCCTAAACAGGGGGCAACAGCCCCAGCATTTT. It specifies CASSLNRGQQPQHF.

The rearrangement uses TRBV10-3 and TRBJ2-6; no clear D. CDR1 and CDR2 (germline): ENHRY, SYGVKD. The CDR3 contains 17 residues. Trimming shortened V by 2 bases and J by 0 bases, and 11 bases separated the two germline ends. CDR3 sequence reads: CAISEIRRISGANVLTF. CDR3 nucleotides: TGTGCCATCAGTGAGATTCGACGGATCTCTGGGGCCAACGTCCTGACTTTC.